Below, 5 T cell receptor beta chains from the same sample are listed, as sequenced in a study of T cell changes during pregnancy in multiple sclerosis. Using immunoSEQ multiplex PCR, the repertoire was profiled, and TCRdb retains in-frame clones only, with some absent. Among about 38,000 clones, about 90% were seen once, and the ten largest hold around 10%. The source material was CD8+ T cells from peripheral blood mononuclear cells, sampled after pregnancy. The source is a female donor with multiple sclerosis, enrolled in a pregnancy study.

The V gene is TRBV4-1, the J gene TRBJ1-2, with D perhaps TRBD1 (6 bases). Germline V lookup: CDR1 MGHRA, CDR2 YSYEKL. V was pared by 1 base and J by 7 bases, with 13 bases between. This CDR3 has 14 residues. In DNA form, the CDR3 reads TGCGCCAGCAGCCAAGGGACAGTTATCCCTGGCTACACCTTC. It yields the protein CASSQGTVIPGYTF.

The chain carries TRBV6-5 and TRBJ2-1; no reliable D call. The length of the CDR3 is 13 residues. The germline CDR1 and CDR2 sequences are MNHEY and SVGAGI. V gave up 5 bases and J gave up 6 bases, with 11 bases separating them. The CDR3 reads CASSLSFSNEQFF. The CDR3 DNA sequence: TGTGCCAGCAGTCTTAGCTTTAGCAATGAGCAGTTCTTC.

This clone came up once. The genes are TRBV7-3 and TRBJ2-1; TRBD2 agrees at 12 bases. Germline V gene data show CDR1 as SGHTA and CDR2 as FQGTGA. This CDR3 has 15 amino acids. J was trimmed by 8 bases and V by 5 bases; bases with no gene match: 7. In DNA, the CDR3 is TGTGCCAGCAGCGCCAGACTAGCGGGAGTACATGAGCAGTTCTTC. Its protein is CASSARLAGVHEQFF.

The genes are TRBV11-1 and TRBJ1-2; the D gene is possibly TRBD1 (5 bases). This CDR3 contains 13 residues. Trimming shortened V by 2 bases and J by 4 bases, and 8 bases separated the two germline ends. The germline CDR1 and CDR2 sequences are SGHAT and FQDESV (reference sequence). CDR3 nucleotides: TGTGCCAGCAGCTTAACGGGGGGCTATGGCTACACCTTC. Translated, it gives CASSLTGGYGYTF.

The chain uses TRBV18 and TRBJ1-4; possibly TRBD1 for D (6 bases). This CDR3 spans 16 amino acids. Germline CDR1 and CDR2: KGHSH and LQKENI. V lost 2 bases, J lost 0 bases, and 10 bases lay in between. The CDR3 DNA is TGTGCCAGCTCACCAGGACAGCGAGCAACTAATGAAAAACTGTTTTTT. Translation: CASSPGQRATNEKLFF.